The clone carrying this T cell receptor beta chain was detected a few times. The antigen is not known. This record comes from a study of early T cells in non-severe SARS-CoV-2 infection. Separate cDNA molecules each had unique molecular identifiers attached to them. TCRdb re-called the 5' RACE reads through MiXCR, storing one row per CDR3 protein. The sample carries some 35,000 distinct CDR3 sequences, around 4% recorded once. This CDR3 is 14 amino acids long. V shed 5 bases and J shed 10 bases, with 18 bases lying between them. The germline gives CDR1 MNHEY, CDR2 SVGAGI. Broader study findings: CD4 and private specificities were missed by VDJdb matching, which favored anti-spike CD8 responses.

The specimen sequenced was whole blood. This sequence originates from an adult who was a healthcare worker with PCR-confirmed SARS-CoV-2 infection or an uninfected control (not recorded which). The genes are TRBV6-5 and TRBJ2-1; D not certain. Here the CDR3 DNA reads TGTGCCAGCAGTCTATTGGGCCGGATTGGAGAGCAGTTCTTC. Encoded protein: CASSLLGRIGEQFF.